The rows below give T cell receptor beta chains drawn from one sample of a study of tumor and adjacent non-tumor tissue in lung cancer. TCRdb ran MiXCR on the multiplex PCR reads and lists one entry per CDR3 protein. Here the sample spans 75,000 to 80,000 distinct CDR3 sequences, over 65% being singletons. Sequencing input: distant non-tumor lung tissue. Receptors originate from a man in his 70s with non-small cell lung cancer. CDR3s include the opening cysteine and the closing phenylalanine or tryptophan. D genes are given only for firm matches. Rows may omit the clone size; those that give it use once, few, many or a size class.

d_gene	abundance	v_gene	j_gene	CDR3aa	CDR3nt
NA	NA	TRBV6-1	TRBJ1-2	CTSSASNGVRDSYTF	TGTACCAGCAGTGCATCAAACGGGGTCCGGGATAGTTACACCTTC
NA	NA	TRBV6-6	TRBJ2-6	CASSSVGKSSGTNVLSF	TGTGCCAGCTCATCAGTGGGAAAGTCTTCTGGGACCAACGTCCTGAGTTTC
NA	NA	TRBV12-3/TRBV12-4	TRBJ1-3	CANSRPGTWIYSGNTIYF	TGTGCCAACAGTCGTCCCGGGACATGGATCTACTCTGGAAACACCATATATTTT
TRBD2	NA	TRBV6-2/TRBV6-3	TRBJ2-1	CASSYGTGGSGRGYNEQFF	TGTGCCAGCAGTTATGGGACTGGCGGGAGTGGACGTGGATACAATGAGCAGTTCTTC
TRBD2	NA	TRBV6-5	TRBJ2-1	CVSSLAGGPMNEQFF	TGTGTCAGCAGTCTAGCGGGGGGGCCTATGAATGAACAGTTCTTC
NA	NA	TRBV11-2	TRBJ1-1	CASSHPNVGGIEALF	TGTGCCAGCAGCCACCCCAACGTTGGGGGCATTGAAGCTCTCTTT
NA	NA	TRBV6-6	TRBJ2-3	CASSLHSEADTLYF	TGTGCCAGCAGCCTACATAGTGAGGCAGATACGCTGTATTTT
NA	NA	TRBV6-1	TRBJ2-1	CASSEGVGLFGSNEQFF	TGTGCCAGCAGTGAAGGCGTGGGACTCTTTGGCTCCAATGAGCAGTTCTTC
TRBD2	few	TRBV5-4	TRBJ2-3	CASSPTSGRGTYTQYF	TGTGCCAGCAGTCCTACTAGCGGGAGAGGGACATATACGCAGTATTTT
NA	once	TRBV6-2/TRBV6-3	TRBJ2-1	CASSRPWNEYFF	TGTGCCAGCAGTAGACCTTGGAATGAGTACTTCTTC
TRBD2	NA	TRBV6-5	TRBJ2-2	CASIPGGVENTGEPFF	TGTGCCAGCATCCCGGGGGGGGTGGAGAACACCGGGGAGCCGTTTTTT
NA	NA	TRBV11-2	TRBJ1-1	CSSTLRGIEAFF	TGTTCCAGCACATTGAGGGGTATTGAAGCTTTCTTT
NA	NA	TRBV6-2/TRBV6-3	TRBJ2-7	CDSSHGESYEQYF	TGTGACAGCAGTCACGGGGAATCCTACGAGCAGTACTTC
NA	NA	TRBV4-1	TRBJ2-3	CASSQGGGLSGTETQYF	TGCGCCAGCAGCCAAGGCGGGGGACTGTCTGGGACAGAAACGCAGTATTTT
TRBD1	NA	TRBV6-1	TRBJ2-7	CSSAETGLHEQYF	TGTTCCAGCGCCGAGACAGGGCTCCACGAGCAGTACTTC
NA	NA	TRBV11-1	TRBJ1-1	CASSLGQWGVNTESFF	TGTGCCAGCAGCTTGGGACAATGGGGGGTGAACACTGAATCTTTCTTT
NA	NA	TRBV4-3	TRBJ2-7	CTSSQDQMGYYEQYF	TGCACCAGCAGCCAAGATCAGATGGGATATTACGAGCAGTACTTC
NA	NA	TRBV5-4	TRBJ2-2	CASSLLVGDTGELFF	TGTGCCAGCAGCCTCCTAGTGGGAGACACCGGGGAGCTGTTTTTT
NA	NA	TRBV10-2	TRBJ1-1	CARTVRGRTEAFF	TGCGCCAGGACTGTGAGGGGGAGGACTGAAGCTTTCTTT
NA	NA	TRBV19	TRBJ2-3	CASSQLVTYTVTQYF	TGTGCCAGTTCCCAATTGGTCACATATACGGTAACGCAGTATTTT
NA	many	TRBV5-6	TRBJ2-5	CASSLNFGAQYF	TGTGCCAGCAGCTTGAACTTCGGGGCCCAGTACTTC
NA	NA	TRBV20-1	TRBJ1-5	CSDGTEHSNKPQHF	TGCAGTGATGGGACCGAGCATAGCAATAAGCCCCAGCATTTT
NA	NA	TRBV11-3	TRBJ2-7	CASSSDISYEQYF	TGTGCTAGTAGCTCCGACATCTCCTACGAGCAGTACTTC
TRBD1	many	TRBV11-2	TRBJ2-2	CASSLVGTGVEGEMFF	TGTGCCAGCAGCTTAGTGGGAACAGGGGTTGAAGGGGAGATGTTTTTT
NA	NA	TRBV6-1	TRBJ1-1	CASSSPTISHEAFF	TGTGCCAGTAGTTCCCCGACAATAAGCCATGAAGCTTTCTTT
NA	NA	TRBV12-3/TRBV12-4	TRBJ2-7	CASSLSGSRYERYF	TGTGCTAGCAGTTTATCTGGGAGTCGGTACGAACGGTACTTC
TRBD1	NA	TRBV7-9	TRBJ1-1	CASSLAPGTVNTKAFF	TGTGCCAGCAGCTTAGCCCCCGGGACAGTCAACACTAAAGCTTTCTTT
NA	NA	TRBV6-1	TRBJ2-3	CASSESSFMRYF	TGTGCCAGCAGTGAATCCAGTTTTATGCGATATTTT
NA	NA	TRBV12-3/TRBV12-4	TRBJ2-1	CASSPDMRSYNEQFF	TGTGCCAGCAGTCCGGACATGAGGTCCTACAATGAGCAGTTCTTC
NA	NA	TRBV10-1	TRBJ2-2	CATSDLAPNTGELFF	TGCGCCACCAGTGATTTAGCCCCGAACACTGGGGAGCTGTTTTTT
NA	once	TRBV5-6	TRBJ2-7	CASSLKPRGSHEQYF	TGCGCCAGCAGCTTGAAGCCCCGGGGCTCCCACGAGCAGTACTTC
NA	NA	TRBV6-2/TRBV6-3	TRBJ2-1	CASSCINEHFF	TGTGCCAGCAGTTGCATTAATGAGCATTTCTTC
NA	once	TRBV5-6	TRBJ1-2	CASSLGYYGYTF	TGTGCGAGCAGCTTGGGTTACTATGGCTACACCTTC
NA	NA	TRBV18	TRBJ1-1	CASSLGTNTEAFF	TGTGCCAGCTCACTGGGGACGAACACTGAAGCTTTCTTT
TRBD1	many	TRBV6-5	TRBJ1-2	CASSKTGQGANYGYTF	TGTGCCAGCAGCAAAACCGGACAGGGAGCTAACTATGGCTACACCTTC
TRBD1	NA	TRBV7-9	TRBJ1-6	CASGHSGQYSPLHF	TGTGCCAGCGGACATTCGGGACAGTATTCACCCCTCCACTTT
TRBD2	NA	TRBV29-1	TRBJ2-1	CIVEGVPYRDYNELFF	TGCATCGTTGAGGGTGTCCCCTATCGGGACTACAATGAGCTTTTCTTC
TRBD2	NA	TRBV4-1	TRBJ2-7	CASSPRPSGEYEQYF	TGCGCCAGCAGCCCTAGACCCAGCGGGGAGTATGAGCAGTACTTC
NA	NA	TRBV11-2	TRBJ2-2	CASGIRQVTSGELFF	TGTGCCAGCGGCATAAGACAGGTGACTAGCGGGGAGCTGTTTTTT
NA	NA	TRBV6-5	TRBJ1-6	CASSYSMRASYNLPLHF	TGTGCCAGCAGCTACTCGATGAGGGCGTCCTATAATTTACCCCTCCACTTT
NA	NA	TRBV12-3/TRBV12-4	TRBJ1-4	CASSLSGLGEKMLF	TGTGCCAGCAGTTTGAGCGGTCTAGGTGAAAAAATGCTTTTT
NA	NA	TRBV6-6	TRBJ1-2	CASTKLFDYSF	TGTGCCAGCACGAAGCTTTTTGACTACAGCTTC
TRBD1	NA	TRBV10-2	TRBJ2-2	CASSDSGTGGNTGELFF	TGCGCCAGCAGTGACTCAGGAACAGGGGGTAACACCGGGGAGCTGTTTTTT
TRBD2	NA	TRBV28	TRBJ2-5	CAGRIPGTSGSVQYF	TGTGCCGGCAGAATCCCCGGGACTAGCGGGAGCGTCCAGTACTTC
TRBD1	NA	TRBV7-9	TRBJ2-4	CPSSPSTGVENIQYF	TGTCCCAGCAGCCCCTCGACAGGGGTTGAAAACATTCAATATTTC
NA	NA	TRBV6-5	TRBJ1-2	CASWGGCYGYTF	TGTGCCAGCTGGGGGGGTTGCTATGGCTACACATTC
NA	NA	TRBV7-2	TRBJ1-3	CASSSIRWSSGNTIYF	TGTGCCAGCAGCTCGATTAGATGGAGCTCTGGAAACACCATATATTTT
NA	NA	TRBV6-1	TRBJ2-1	CVSSGTWELDEHFF	TGTGTCAGTAGTGGGACATGGGAATTGGATGAGCACTTCTTC
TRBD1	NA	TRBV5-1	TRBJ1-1	CASSISTGVGTEAFF	TGCGCCAGCAGCATATCAACAGGGGTCGGGACTGAAGCTTTCTTT
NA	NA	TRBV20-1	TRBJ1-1	CSATTPTGRVAEAVF	TGCAGTGCCACCACTCCAACAGGGAGGGTAGCTGAAGCTGTCTTT
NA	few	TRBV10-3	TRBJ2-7	CAMRGERYEQYF	TGTGCCATGCGAGGGGAGAGGTACGAGCAGTACTTC
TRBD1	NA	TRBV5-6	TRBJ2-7	CARSSVIRDRTYEQYF	TGTGCTAGGAGCTCCGTTATACGGGACAGGACCTACGAGCAGTACTTC
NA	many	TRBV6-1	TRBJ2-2	CASFSNTGELFF	TGTGCCAGCTTTTCGAACACCGGGGAGCTGTTTTTT
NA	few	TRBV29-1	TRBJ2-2	CSVGGPPLGGDTRELFF	TGCAGCGTGGGGGGACCCCCCCTGGGAGGAGACACCAGGGAGTTGTTTTTT
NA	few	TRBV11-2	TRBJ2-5	CASSLMFQETQYF	TGTGCCAGCAGCTTAATGTTCCAAGAGACCCAGTACTTC